This is a list of T cell receptor beta chains from one sample in a study of T-cell reconstitution after alpha-beta-depleted transplantation in children. TCRdb called the PCR reads again in MiXCR, with one record for every CDR3 protein. The sample includes over 150,000 distinct CDR3 sequences, under 8.5% of them seen just once. This sample comprised PBMCs, obtained before TCRalphabeta/CD19-depleted stem cell transplant. The receptors here all came from a boy aged 2 to 10 with acute lymphoblastic leukemia, due to receive a stem cell transplant. The CDR3 runs from the conserved cysteine through the conserved F or W. A D gene is named only where the DNA matches it firmly. Only some rows state a clone size, as once, few, many or a class for expanded clones.

>-|TRBJ2-1|TRBD2|TRBV7-9
CASSFLAGGYYNEQFF
TGTGCCAGCAGCTTCTTAGCGGGGGGATACTACAATGAGCAGTTCTTC
>few|TRBJ2-5|-|TRBV24-1
CATFPQEETQYF
TGTGCCACCTTTCCCCAAGAAGAGACCCAGTACTTC
>many|TRBJ1-1|-|TRBV3-1
CASSQVAGDTEAFF
TGTGCCAGCAGCCAAGTGGCAGGGGACACTGAAGCTTTCTTT
>-|TRBJ1-2|-|TRBV7-9
CASGLQGYTF
TGTGCCAGCGGCCTTCAAGGCTACACCTTC
>few|TRBJ1-2|TRBD1|TRBV6-1
CASSKPTGQGNYGYTF
TGTGCCAGCAGTAAACCTACGGGACAGGGAAACTATGGCTACACCTTC
>many|TRBJ2-5|-|TRBV4-3
CASSQGREGETQYF
TGCGCCAGCAGCCAAGGGCGGGAAGGAGAGACCCAGTACTTC
>few|TRBJ2-3|-|TRBV7-8
CASSLLGGSGITDTQYF
TGTGCCAGCAGCTTGCTTGGGGGTAGCGGAATCACAGATACGCAGTATTTT
>-|TRBJ1-5|TRBD1|TRBV4-1
CASSFETTPGTGFLSNQPQHF
TGCGCCAGCAGTTTCGAAACTACACCCGGGACAGGTTTTCTCAGCAATCAGCCCCAGCATTTT
>few|TRBJ1-6|-|TRBV3-1
CASSQTPQGSLHF
TGTGCCAGCAGCCAGACTCCACAGGGCTCTCTCCACTTT
>many|TRBJ2-5|TRBD2|TRBV5-1
CASSSGTSGGQETQYF
TGCGCCAGCAGCTCCGGGACTAGCGGGGGCCAAGAGACCCAGTACTTC
>many|TRBJ2-3|-|TRBV7-2
CASSPPADTQYF
TGTGCCAGCAGCCCCCCGGCAGATACGCAGTATTTT
>many|TRBJ2-1|-|TRBV12-3/TRBV12-4
CASRLYNEQFF
TGTGCCAGCAGACTATACAATGAGCAGTTCTTC
>few|TRBJ2-7|-|TRBV5-1
CASSPAPGAYEQYF
TGCGCCAGCAGCCCCGCGCCAGGGGCCTACGAGCAGTACTTC
>-|TRBJ1-4|-|TRBV7-9
CASSLPSQGGEKLFF
TGTGCCAGCAGCTTACCCAGCCAGGGAGGGGAAAAACTGTTTTTT
>many|TRBJ2-1|-|TRBV15
CATSRGGRGYEQFF
TGTGCCACCAGCAGAGGGGGCCGGGGGTATGAGCAGTTCTTC
>many|TRBJ2-7|-|TRBV28
CASSREWTDKPYEQYF
TGTGCCAGCAGCCGCGAATGGACAGATAAACCGTACGAGCAGTACTTC
>many|TRBJ1-1|-|TRBV20-1
CSARLQNTEAFF
TGCAGTGCTCGGCTCCAAAACACTGAAGCTTTCTTT
>many|TRBJ2-3|-|TRBV12-3/TRBV12-4
CASSPLVSADTQYF
TGTGCCAGCAGTCCCCTAGTTTCGGCAGATACGCAGTATTTT